These 16 T cell receptor beta chains were sequenced from one sample in a study of Ad26.COV2.S vaccination and SARS-CoV-2 variants. Clones were sequenced by immunoSEQ multiplex PCR, and TCRdb holds only the in-frame ones, with some missing. The sample shows roughly 450,000 clones, around 90% of them seen only once. Treatment defined: over 15 received Ad26.COV2.S at low or high dose, single or two shots; 5 received placebo; per-sample allocation not given. The samples were gathered on day 63 after the first injection of vaccine or placebo. Sample: peripheral blood, taken in a trial of Ad26.COV2.S vaccine versus placebo. All receptors derive from a person between 18 and 59 years old who received the Ad26.COV2.S COVID-19 vaccine or a placebo.

The chain has TRBV3-1 (or the pseudogene TRBV3-2) and TRBJ2-1, with a tentative D call TRBD2 (6 bases). The V end lost 1 base, the J end lost 5 bases, and 15 bases lay between the germline ends. The CDR3 is made up of 16 amino acids. CDR1 and CDR2 from the germline V gene are LGHDT and YNNKEL (reference sequence). Written as DNA, the CDR3 is TGTGCCAGCAGCCAAGGGGTGGTGCGCGGGGACAATGAGCAGTTCTTC. This sequence encodes CASSQGVVRGDNEQFF.

In its sample, this clone was seen once. The CDR3 protein is CASSLYARLGQSYEQYF. As DNA, the CDR3 is TGTGCCAGCAGTTTATATGCTCGCTTAGGGCAGTCCTACGAGCAGTACTTC. This chain uses TRBV27 with TRBJ2-7, with unresolved D. V lost 1 base and J 1 base, leaving 17 bases between the germline ends. CDR1 MNHEY and CDR2 SMNVEV come from the germline V gene (reference sequence). This CDR3 has 17 residues.

This sequence joins TRBV27 and TRBJ2-7; D might be TRBD1 (6 bases). CDR1 and CDR2 (germline): MNHEY, SMNVEV (reference sequence). Trimming took off 5 bases at V and 5 bases at J, with 16 bases between the two ends. The CDR3 has 14 residues. In nucleotides, the CDR3 is TGTGCCAGCAGTCTCCGGGACATAGGAAACGAGCAGTACTTC. It specifies CASSLRDIGNEQYF.

CDR3 coding DNA: TGCGCCAGCAGCCGACTAGCGACAGATACGCAGTATTTT. Translated, it gives CASSRLATDTQYF. The chain employs TRBV4-3 and TRBJ2-3; 8 bases fit TRBD2. CDR3 length: 13 residues. V gave up 4 bases and J gave up 3 bases; unmatched junction bases: 0. The germline gives CDR1 LGHNA, CDR2 YSLEER.

The chain has TRBV7-2 and TRBJ2-7; 9 bases map to TRBD2. Germline CDR1 reads SGHTA; CDR2 reads FQGNSA. This CDR3 contains 14 residues. V trimming: 4 bases; J trimming: 2 bases; junction bases outside the gene matches: 3. CDR3 in amino acids: CASSSASGTYEQYF. CDR3 nucleotide sequence: TGTGCCAGCAGCTCCGCTAGCGGGACCTACGAGCAGTACTTC.

The rearrangement joins TRBV11-2 to TRBJ2-7; 9 bases align to TRBD1. Germline lookup yields CDR1 SGHAT and CDR2 FQNNGV. This CDR3 has 16 amino acids. V lost 6 bases, J lost 2 bases, and 11 bases stayed unmatched. The CDR3 reads CASRSAGTGLTYEQYF. The CDR3 coding sequence is TGTGCCAGCAGATCTGCCGGGACAGGGCTAACCTACGAGCAGTACTTC.

This sequence joins TRBV29-1 and TRBJ2-7; D unresolved. Trimming stripped 4 bases from V and 0 bases from J, with 10 bases between. The CDR3 totals 13 residues. Germline V gene sequence: CDR1 SQVTM, CDR2 ANQGSEA. In DNA, the CDR3 is TGCAGCGTTGTTCTCGGCACCTCCTACGAGCAGTACTTC. Protein product: CSVVLGTSYEQYF.

The V gene is TRBV30, the J gene TRBJ1-2; 9 bases agree with TRBD1. Trimming at V came to 3 bases and at J to 5 bases, leaving 1 base not matched to a gene. The germline V gene has CDR1 GTSNPN and CDR2 SVGIG (reference sequence). This CDR3 contains 12 residues. This CDR3 is CAWRGQGYGYTF. DNA for the CDR3: TGTGCCTGGAGAGGACAGGGGTATGGCTACACCTTC.

This chain links TRBV5-5 with TRBJ1-1; possibly TRBD1 for D (6 bases). CDR3 size: 16 residues. V was trimmed by 2 bases and J by 4 bases, leaving 18 bases between them. Germline CDR1 SGHKS, CDR2 YYEKEE (reference sequence). CDR3 sequence (DNA): TGTGCCAGCAGCTTAGGGTGGAACAGGGCGACCACTGAAGCTTTCTTT. Translation: CASSLGWNRATTEAFF. Full variable domain (remainder filled in from reference TRBV5-5 and TRBJ1-1): DAGVTQSPTHLIKTRGQQVTLRCSPISGHKSVSWYQQVLGQGPQFIFQYYEKEERGRGNFPDRFSARQFPNYSSELNVNALLLGDSALYLCASSLGWNRATTEAFFGQGTRLTVV.

This clone has a handful of counts. The CDR3 sequence: CASGLTGFTEAFF. In DNA form, the CDR3 reads TGTGCCAGCGGCTTAACGGGGTTTACTGAAGCTTTCTTT. This chain joins TRBV2 and TRBJ1-1; D remains ambiguous. This CDR3 is built from 13 residues. Trimming left V 8 bases short and J 5 bases short, with 15 bases between. In germline, CDR1 is SNHLY, CDR2 FYNNEI.

The gene calls are TRBV6-4 and TRBJ2-3, with TRBD1 identical over 10 bases. The CDR3 is 15 residues long. The germline gives CDR1 MRHNA, CDR2 SNTAGT. The trim removed 5 bases at V and 3 bases at J, leaving 5 bases unmatched. CDR3 sequence (DNA): TGTGCCAGCAGTCCGACAGGGGGCTGGACAGATACGCAGTATTTT. Protein sequence: CASSPTGGWTDTQYF.

This chain connects TRBV12-3 or TRBV12-4 to TRBJ1-1; D is possibly TRBD1 (5 bases). Trimming removed 6 bases from V and 5 bases from J, with 10 bases in between. CDR3 size: 12 residues. DNA for the CDR3: TGTGCCAGCAGCCCCGGACATACTGAAGCTTTCTTT. Translating gives CASSPGHTEAFF.

This rearrangement joins TRBV28 to TRBJ2-7, with D possibly being TRBD2 (6 bases). This CDR3 spans 16 amino acids. CDR1 MDHEN and CDR2 SYDVKM come from the germline V gene. Between the trimmed V and J ends, which lost 3 bases and 0 bases, there was a span of 15 bases. DNA for the CDR3: TGTGCCAGCAGTTTCCCCTGGGCTAGCGACTCCTACGAGCAGTACTTC. Protein: CASSFPWASDSYEQYF.

The chain is built from TRBV28 and TRBJ2-7; D gene uncertain. The germline CDR1 and CDR2 sequences are MDHEN and SYDVKM. CDR3 length: 13 amino acids. Trimming took off 6 bases at V and 2 bases at J, with 11 bases between the two ends. CDR3 loop: CASSPRSPYEQYF. Here the CDR3 DNA reads TGTGCCAGCAGCCCCCGCAGCCCCTACGAGCAGTACTTC.

This CDR3 reads CASSLEQGAWTGELFF. The CDR3 coding sequence is TGTGCCAGCAGTTTAGAACAGGGGGCATGGACCGGGGAGCTGTTTTTT. The chain has TRBV28 and TRBJ2-2; 9 bases are a match to TRBD1. Looked up from germline, CDR1 is MDHEN and CDR2 is SYDVKM. Losses at the gene ends were 2 bases for V and 5 bases for J; bases not matched to a gene: 6. The CDR3 consists of 16 residues.

J is TRBJ2-7 and V is TRBV4-1; no reliable D call. Germline loops: CDR1 MGHRA, CDR2 YSYEKL. The CDR3 runs 13 residues. Trimming took off 2 bases at V and 4 bases at J, with 9 bases between the two ends. CDR3 sequence reads: CASSQTGVYEQYF. The CDR3 nucleotides are TGCGCCAGCAGCCAAACTGGGGTTTACGAGCAGTACTTC.